This T cell receptor (beta chain) was identified during a study of blood T cells in healthy people across ages. The overall study: Template-switching capture recovered about one barcoded beta molecule per two T cells. Study-wide findings and caveats: Unsorted PBMCs prevented conclusive naive versus antigen-experienced comparison. Samples with more naive T cells showed higher observed beta diversity.

Each individual donor underwent a draw of about 9.1 milliliters of peripheral blood. Trimming cost V 1 base and J 14 bases, with 21 bases left between them. CDR1 SGHNT and CDR2 YYREEE come from the germline V gene (reference sequence). This CDR3 region has 14 residues. The authors ran a second PCR of 7 to 11 cycles using a sample-barcoded 5' primer and a J-beta primer mix. From the 5' RACE reads, TCRdb called clonotypes with MiXCR, one entry per CDR3 protein. The repertoire holds 750,000 to 950,000 distinct CDR3 sequences, with around 24% as singletons. As for this clonotype: The antigen is unknown.

These same records also appear under a second study, on T cells of mothers and their children.

The sequence was obtained from a boy aged 5-17 years in good health. The source material was blood. The rearrangement joins TRBV5-4 to TRBJ2-5; TRBD1 might be the D (6 bases). DNA of the CDR3: TGTGCCAGCAGCTTGCCAGGGGCGAGCTACGAGCAATACTTC. It codes for CASSLPGASYEQYF.